This T cell receptor (beta chain) was captured by sequencing in a study of T cell changes during pregnancy in multiple sclerosis. TCRdb's table, derived via immunoSEQ multiplex PCR, lists solely in-frame clones and lacks some. This table has under 90,000 clones, under 95% appearing once. This clone was detected once. The clonotype comes from a female donor in good health, enrolled as a control in a pregnancy study. The starting material was peripheral blood, obtained in the second trimester of pregnancy.

The DNA for the CDR3 is TGTGCCAGCTCACCTCGGACTAGCGGGGGAGCTTATCAAGAGACCCAGTACTTC. It yields the protein CASSPRTSGGAYQETQYF. This chain connects TRBV18 to TRBJ2-5; TRBD2 aligns across 13 bases. The CDR3 runs 18 residues. V lost 3 bases, J lost 2 bases, and 9 bases stayed unmatched. Per the germline V gene, CDR1 is KGHSH and CDR2 is LQKENI. Looking up the rest from reference TRBV18 and TRBJ2-5 gives the full variable domain: NAGVMQNPRHLVRRRGQEARLRCSPMKGHSHVYWYRQLPEEGLKFMVYLQKENIIDESGMPKERFSAEFPKEGPSILRIQQVVRGDSAAYFCASSPRTSGGAYQETQYFGPGTRLLVL.